Listed below are T cell receptor beta chains from one sample, sequenced in a study of TIL therapy for anti-PD-1-resistant metastatic lung cancer. Only in-frame clones appear in the TCRdb table, and some are missing; sequencing was by immunoSEQ multiplex PCR. The data contain tens of thousands of clones, 69% of them singletons. This material consisted of blood, taken at baseline. These receptors all stem from a person aged 25-85 years with non-small cell lung cancer. CDR3s include the opening cysteine and the closing phenylalanine or tryptophan. The order of the fields is CDR3 DNA, CDR3 protein, clone size, V gene, D gene, J gene. The D gene is left open where the match is weak. Not all rows give a size; the values are once, few, many and, for expanded clones, a class.

CDR3nt: TGTGCCAGCAGTTACTCGACGGGGACTGAAGCTTTCTTT
CDR3aa: CASSYSTGTEAFF
abundance: few
v_gene: TRBV6-5
d_gene: -
j_gene: TRBJ1-1

CDR3nt: TGTGCCTGGAGCCGACTCAAGAACACTGAAGCTTTCTTT
CDR3aa: CAWSRLKNTEAFF
abundance: -
v_gene: TRBV30
d_gene: -
j_gene: TRBJ1-1

CDR3nt: TGTGCCAGCAGTGAAGCGCTGGGGTTATGGGGGACCCAGTACTTC
CDR3aa: CASSEALGLWGTQYF
abundance: many
v_gene: TRBV2
d_gene: -
j_gene: TRBJ2-5

CDR3nt: TGCGCCAGCAGCTGGGGGACAGGGCAAGAGACCCAGTACTTC
CDR3aa: CASSWGTGQETQYF
abundance: -
v_gene: TRBV5-1
d_gene: TRBD1
j_gene: TRBJ2-5

CDR3nt: TGTGCCAGCAGAACAAGGGGGGGCAGGAACACTGAAGCTTTCTTT
CDR3aa: CASRTRGGRNTEAFF
abundance: -
v_gene: TRBV7-2
d_gene: -
j_gene: TRBJ1-1

CDR3nt: TGTGCCAGCAGCTTAGTGTTCTCCGAGCAGTACTTC
CDR3aa: CASSLVFSEQYF
abundance: -
v_gene: TRBV11-2
d_gene: -
j_gene: TRBJ2-7

CDR3nt: TGCGCCAGCAGCCAAGACATACAGGGGCTTCGGGGCTACACCTTC
CDR3aa: CASSQDIQGLRGYTF
abundance: -
v_gene: TRBV4-1
d_gene: TRBD1
j_gene: TRBJ1-2

CDR3nt: TGTGCCTGGAGTGTAAGCCCCGCGCAGCCCCAGCATTTT
CDR3aa: CAWSVSPAQPQHF
abundance: -
v_gene: TRBV30
d_gene: -
j_gene: TRBJ1-5

CDR3nt: TGTGCCATCAGTGAGCTAGCGAAGGTGGAGGCTGAGCAGTTCTTC
CDR3aa: CAISELAKVEAEQFF
abundance: once
v_gene: TRBV10-3
d_gene: -
j_gene: TRBJ2-1

CDR3nt: TGTGCCAGTAGTAGCCTGTTCGCCCCGGGGCTCAATCAGCCCCAGCATTTT
CDR3aa: CASSSLFAPGLNQPQHF
abundance: -
v_gene: TRBV19
d_gene: -
j_gene: TRBJ1-5

CDR3nt: TGCGCCAGCAGCTTGGCTCCGGTCAGCGGGAGTTTGTGGGCCAAAAACATTCAGTACTTC
CDR3aa: CASSLAPVSGSLWAKNIQYF
abundance: -
v_gene: TRBV5-1
d_gene: TRBD2
j_gene: TRBJ2-4

CDR3nt: TGTGCCAGCAGCCAAGCAAATGAGCAGTTCTTC
CDR3aa: CASSQANEQFF
abundance: -
v_gene: TRBV4-2
d_gene: -
j_gene: TRBJ2-1

CDR3nt: TGTGCCAGCAGGCCAGGACCGTGGCTGGGGCAGTTCTTC
CDR3aa: CASRPGPWLGQFF
abundance: many
v_gene: TRBV6-5
d_gene: -
j_gene: TRBJ2-1

CDR3nt: TGTGCCAGCAGCTCCGGGGCTATAAGCCGCACAGATACGCAGTATTTT
CDR3aa: CASSSGAISRTDTQYF
abundance: -
v_gene: TRBV11-3
d_gene: -
j_gene: TRBJ2-3

CDR3nt: TGTGCCAGCAGTTTCAGGGGGTCCGCTAGGGAGCAGTACTTC
CDR3aa: CASSFRGSAREQYF
abundance: -
v_gene: TRBV27
d_gene: TRBD1
j_gene: TRBJ2-7

CDR3nt: TGTGCCAGCAGCCACGCCTTTGTTAGCGGGGGGAACAATGAGCAGTTCTTC
CDR3aa: CASSHAFVSGGNNEQFF
abundance: once
v_gene: TRBV11-2
d_gene: TRBD2
j_gene: TRBJ2-1

CDR3nt: TGTGCCAGCAGCCCTACCTGGACAGGGTACGATGGCTACACCTTC
CDR3aa: CASSPTWTGYDGYTF
abundance: few
v_gene: TRBV9
d_gene: TRBD1
j_gene: TRBJ1-2

CDR3nt: TGTGCCAGCAGTGTGGAAGGGCCCTCACCCCTCCACTTT
CDR3aa: CASSVEGPSPLHF
abundance: -
v_gene: TRBV2
d_gene: -
j_gene: TRBJ1-6

CDR3nt: TGTGCCAGCAGCTTAGGTCTGGGCGGGGAAGAGACCCAGTACTTC
CDR3aa: CASSLGLGGEETQYF
abundance: -
v_gene: TRBV7-6
d_gene: -
j_gene: TRBJ2-5

CDR3nt: TGTGCCTGGAGCAAATACTGGACAGGGACCTTGAACACTGAAGCTTTCTTT
CDR3aa: CAWSKYWTGTLNTEAFF
abundance: once
v_gene: TRBV30
d_gene: TRBD1
j_gene: TRBJ1-1

CDR3nt: TGTGCCACCAGCAGATCACTTCTAGCGGGAGTCTACGAGCAGTACTTC
CDR3aa: CATSRSLLAGVYEQYF
abundance: -
v_gene: TRBV15
d_gene: TRBD2
j_gene: TRBJ2-7

CDR3nt: TGTGCCAGCAGCGTAGCGGGTAACACTGAAGCTTTCTTT
CDR3aa: CASSVAGNTEAFF
abundance: -
v_gene: TRBV9
d_gene: -
j_gene: TRBJ1-1

CDR3nt: TGTGCCAGCAGCGAGGGGAGGACTAGCGGGTCCAGGGAGCTGTTTTTT
CDR3aa: CASSEGRTSGSRELFF
abundance: -
v_gene: TRBV7-9
d_gene: TRBD2
j_gene: TRBJ2-2

CDR3nt: TGTGCCAGTAGTGCCTCGTGGGGGGGCACTGAAGCTTTCTTT
CDR3aa: CASSASWGGTEAFF
abundance: -
v_gene: TRBV19
d_gene: -
j_gene: TRBJ1-1

CDR3nt: TGTGCCAGCAGTCGATACAGGGGCAATCAGCCCCAGCATTTT
CDR3aa: CASSRYRGNQPQHF
abundance: -
v_gene: TRBV6-5
d_gene: -
j_gene: TRBJ1-5

CDR3nt: TGTGCCAGCAGCCTGGGACAGGGGGCGATTAATGAAAAACTGTTTTTT
CDR3aa: CASSLGQGAINEKLFF
abundance: -
v_gene: TRBV11-2
d_gene: TRBD1
j_gene: TRBJ1-4

CDR3nt: TGCGCCAGCAGCTTAACTAGCGGGAGCCACGAGCAGTACTTC
CDR3aa: CASSLTSGSHEQYF
abundance: -
v_gene: TRBV5-1
d_gene: TRBD2
j_gene: TRBJ2-7

CDR3nt: TGTGCCACCAGCAGAGATGGGGGGTTGTCGTGGGGAGAGACCCAGTACTTC
CDR3aa: CATSRDGGLSWGETQYF
abundance: -
v_gene: TRBV15
d_gene: -
j_gene: TRBJ2-5

CDR3nt: TGTGCCAGCAGCTTGACTAACCCTTACAATGAGCAGTTCTTC
CDR3aa: CASSLTNPYNEQFF
abundance: -
v_gene: TRBV7-9
d_gene: -
j_gene: TRBJ2-1

CDR3nt: TGTGCCAGTAGTAAAAAGAACGGGGTTATGGGCTATGGCTACACCTTC
CDR3aa: CASSKKNGVMGYGYTF
abundance: few
v_gene: TRBV19
d_gene: -
j_gene: TRBJ1-2

CDR3nt: TGTGCAAGTCGCTTTTCCCCGGTGGACCGGAGCTTCTCTTTT
CDR3aa: CASRFSPVDRSFSF
abundance: -
v_gene: TRBV12-2
d_gene: -
j_gene: TRBJ1-1

CDR3nt: TGTGCCAGTAGTATCAGCAGAAACTCCTACGAGCAGTACTTC
CDR3aa: CASSISRNSYEQYF
abundance: -
v_gene: TRBV19
d_gene: -
j_gene: TRBJ2-7

CDR3nt: TGTGCCAGCAGCAGGGTGAACTATGGCTACACCTTC
CDR3aa: CASSRVNYGYTF
abundance: -
v_gene: TRBV6-1
d_gene: -
j_gene: TRBJ1-2

CDR3nt: TGTGCCAGCACCAGGGAGCGGGGCGGTAATTCACCCCTCCACTTT
CDR3aa: CASTRERGGNSPLHF
abundance: few
v_gene: TRBV6-1
d_gene: -
j_gene: TRBJ1-6

CDR3nt: TGTGCCAGCAGTGAAGTGTCCGCCCTCGGTGGCTACACCTTC
CDR3aa: CASSEVSALGGYTF
abundance: few
v_gene: TRBV28
d_gene: -
j_gene: TRBJ1-2

CDR3nt: TGCAGCGTTGCCCCCATAGGAGGCTACACCTTC
CDR3aa: CSVAPIGGYTF
abundance: -
v_gene: TRBV29-1
d_gene: -
j_gene: TRBJ1-2